Shown below are 20 T cell receptor beta chains from a single sample sequenced in a study of shared clonotypes between healthy human individuals. The table came from immunoSEQ multiplex PCR; TCRdb's copy has only in-frame clones and leaves some out. This table has more than 1,200,000 clones, around 98.5% appearing once. Sequencing was performed on naive CD4+ T cells sorted from blood. Subset denoted: CD45RA+ positively selected. The receptor source for this set is a man aged 25-40 years in good health.

In the case of this clone: Other DNA sequences of this sample code for an identical CDR3. The rearrangement uses TRBV19 and TRBJ2-1; D is perhaps TRBD1 or TRBD2 (5 bases each). The CDR3 runs 14 residues. Germline CDR1 and CDR2: LNHDA and SQIVND (reference sequence). V was trimmed by 7 bases and J by 0 bases, leaving 10 bases between them. CDR3 in DNA: TGTGCCAGTAAGGGGACCAGCTCCTACAATGAGCAGTTCTTC. It codes for CASKGTSSYNEQFF.

V gene TRBV7-6 combines with J gene TRBJ2-1; D gene unclear. V was shortened by 1 base and J by 2 bases, with 12 bases between the two germline ends. Germline CDR1 and CDR2: SGHVS and FNYEAQ. The CDR3 has 16 residues. CDR3 nucleotides: TGTGCCAGCAGCTTAGGGTTCAGCTCAACCTACAATGAGCAGTTCTTC. It specifies CASSLGFSSTYNEQFF. The whole variable domain, remainder taken from reference TRBV7-6 and TRBJ2-1, is GAGVSQSPRYKVTKRGQDVALRCDPISGHVSLYWYRQALGQGPEFLTYFNYEAQQDKSGLPNDRFSAERPEGSISTLTIQRTEQRDSAMYRCASSLGFSSTYNEQFFGPGTRLTVL.

The chain has TRBV6-1 and TRBJ2-5, with TRBD1 matching over 9 bases. The CDR3 length is 15 residues. Germline CDR1 and CDR2: MNHNS and SASEGT. After removal of 4 bases from V and 4 bases from J, the junction contained 7 bases not matched to a gene. Here the CDR3 reads CASSVWTGVGETQYF. The CDR3 nucleotides read TGTGCCAGCAGTGTCTGGACAGGGGTTGGAGAGACCCAGTACTTC.

The V and J genes are TRBV2 and TRBJ2-7, with 14 bases that match TRBD2. There are 16 residues in the CDR3. Trimming cost V 6 bases and J 6 bases; bases outside gene matches: 10. Germline assignment: CDR1 SNHLY and CDR2 FYNNEI. CDR3 in amino acids: CASSRPGLAGVGEQYF. In DNA, the CDR3 is TGTGCCAGCAGCCGACCGGGACTAGCGGGAGTCGGCGAGCAGTACTTC.

The V call is TRBV2, the J call TRBJ2-7; the D is unclear. From germline, CDR1 is SNHLY and CDR2 FYNNEI. V was trimmed by 7 bases and J by 2 bases, leaving 15 bases between them. The CDR3 runs 14 residues. The CDR3 loop is CASKNRASPYEQYF. The CDR3 nucleotides read TGTGCCAGCAAAAACCGGGCCTCACCCTACGAGCAGTACTTC.

The V gene is TRBV11-2, the J gene TRBJ2-2; 13 bases match TRBD2. CDR3 length equals 17 residues. V shed 5 bases, J shed 1 base, and the junction held 4 bases outside the gene matches. Looked up from germline, CDR1 is SGHAT and CDR2 is FQNNGV. CDR3 DNA: TGTGCCAGCAGCCGGACTAGCGGGGGACTGAACACCGGGGAGCTGTTTTTT. Amino acids: CASSRTSGGLNTGELFF.

The J gene is TRBJ2-1, the V gene TRBV6-1; tentative D call: TRBD2 (6 bases). V lost 1 base and J 1 base, leaving 8 bases between the germline ends. The CDR3 contains 15 residues. Per germline, CDR1 MNHNS and CDR2 SASEGT. CDR3 residues: CASSEGRGSYNEQFF. The CDR3 DNA sequence: TGTGCCAGCAGTGAAGGTCGGGGGTCCTACAATGAGCAGTTCTTC.

About this clone itself: At the DNA level, this CDR3 is encoded by other sequences in the same sample as well. This chain connects TRBV5-4 to TRBJ2-7; 8 bases are shared with TRBD2. This CDR3 comprises 14 residues. V shed 0 bases, J shed 3 bases, and the junction held 2 bases outside the gene matches. Per germline, CDR1 SGHNT and CDR2 YYREEE (reference sequence). The CDR3 is CASSLVGGGYEQYF. The CDR3 region has the DNA TGTGCCAGCAGCTTGGTCGGGGGGGGCTACGAGCAGTACTTC.

The genes are TRBV7-9 and TRBJ2-2; the D gene is possibly TRBD1 (5 bases). Per germline, CDR1 SEHNR and CDR2 FQNEAQ (reference sequence). The ends were cut back, 4 bases at V and 0 bases at J, with 9 bases in the middle. This CDR3 comprises 15 residues. In DNA form, the CDR3 reads TGTGCCAGCAGCTCGACAGCTGCGAACACCGGGGAGCTGTTTTTT. Translated: CASSSTAANTGELFF.

The V call is TRBV18, the J call TRBJ1-1, with D maybe TRBD1 (6 bases). Trimming removed 6 bases at V and 5 bases at J, with 10 bases between. CDR3 length: 12 residues. Per the germline V gene, CDR1 is KGHSH and CDR2 is LQKENI. The CDR3 DNA is TGTGCCAGCTCTAACAGGGAAACTGAAGCTTTCTTT. Protein sequence: CASSNRETEAFF.

The chain has TRBV25-1 and TRBJ1-5, with a possible D match to TRBD1 (5 bases). Trimming removed 6 bases at V and 3 bases at J, with 9 bases between. The CDR3 loop spans 13 amino acids. Germline CDR1 is MGHDK and CDR2 is SYGVNS. The CDR3 loop is CASSPGANQPQHF. The CDR3 coding sequence is TGTGCCAGCAGCCCCGGGGCCAATCAGCCCCAGCATTTT. Complete variable domain (other parts from reference TRBV25-1 and TRBJ1-5): EADIYQTPRYLVIGTGKKITLECSQTMGHDKMYWYQQDPGMELHLIHYSYGVNSTEKGDLSSESTVSRIRTEHFPLTLESARPSHTSQYLCASSPGANQPQHFGDGTRLSIL.

The gene calls are TRBV27 and TRBJ2-2; 10 positions match TRBD2. The germline gives CDR1 MNHEY, CDR2 SMNVEV (reference sequence). Trimming took 3 bases from V and 5 from J; bases not matched to a gene: 15. The CDR3 is 19 amino acids. Written as DNA, the CDR3 is TGTGCCAGCAGTTTTTATGGCGTATCCCTAGCGGGAGTAACCGGGGAGCTGTTTTTT. This translates into CASSFYGVSLAGVTGELFF.

The chain combines TRBV2 with TRBJ1-5; D remains unclear. Germline CDR1 SNHLY, CDR2 FYNNEI. With 7 bases removed from V and 3 bases from J, the gap between germline ends came to 10 bases. This CDR3 is 13 amino acids long. CDR3 sequence: CASNEGTNQPQHF. The DNA for the CDR3 is TGTGCCAGCAACGAGGGTACCAATCAGCCCCAGCATTTT.

This chain uses TRBV28 with TRBJ2-3, with 11 bases identical to TRBD2. Germline CDR1 MDHEN, CDR2 SYDVKM. CDR3 length: 16 residues. The V and J ends lost 8 bases and 2 bases, in that order; junction bases with no gene match: 9. In nucleotides, the CDR3 is TGTGCCAGCTCCCGAGGACTAGCGGGCCTCACAGATACGCAGTATTTT. Protein: CASSRGLAGLTDTQYF.

The chain joins TRBV29-1 to TRBJ2-1; 11 nucleotides align to TRBD2. This CDR3 comprises 16 residues. V dropped 7 bases and J dropped 7; count of bases not matched to a gene: 15. The germline CDR1 and CDR2 sequences are SQVTM and ANQGSEA. The CDR3 loop is CSGRLAGPPGGNEQFF. The CDR3 DNA is TGCAGCGGCAGACTAGCGGGACCTCCAGGGGGGAATGAGCAGTTCTTC.

The rearrangement uses TRBV19 and TRBJ2-7, with D perhaps TRBD1 (5 bases). This CDR3 region has 15 residues. Trimming stripped 3 bases from V and 5 bases from J, with 17 bases between. Germline V gene lookup returns CDR1 LNHDA and CDR2 SQIVND (reference sequence). This CDR3 reads CASSISPSTVDEQYF. CDR3 in DNA: TGTGCCAGTAGTATTTCGCCCTCGACAGTTGACGAGCAGTACTTC.

The J gene is TRBJ2-1, the V gene TRBV29-1, with D unresolved. Germline V CDR1 and CDR2: SQVTM, ANQGSEA. This CDR3 contains 13 residues. V lost 3 bases and J 4 bases, leaving 10 bases between the germline ends. The CDR3 DNA reads as TGCAGCGTTGATAGCCCAGAATACAATGAGCAGTTCTTC. It is translated as CSVDSPEYNEQFF.

J is TRBJ2-5 and V is TRBV7-9; a weak D match, TRBD1 (6 bases). Germline CDR1 SEHNR, CDR2 FQNEAQ (reference sequence). Trimming removed 1 base from V and 1 base from J, with 10 bases in between. This CDR3 spans 15 amino acids. Written as DNA, the CDR3 is TGTGCCAGCAGCTTAGACAGGGCTTTCCAAGAGACCCAGTACTTC. This translates into CASSLDRAFQETQYF.

The genes are TRBV5-1 and TRBJ1-5, with D maybe TRBD1 (5 bases). Trimming pared 2 bases from V and 7 bases from J, leaving 10 bases between. The CDR3 consists of 13 residues. The V gene's germline CDR1 is SGHRS and CDR2 YFSETQ. This chain's CDR3 is CASSFDSGQPQHF. CDR3 DNA: TGCGCCAGCAGCTTTGACAGCGGCCAGCCCCAGCATTTT.

This clone was seen a single time. V is TRBV5-1 and J is TRBJ2-6; 7 nucleotides agree with TRBD1. The length of the CDR3 is 16 residues. Germline V gives CDR1 SGHRS, CDR2 YFSETQ. The V and J ends lost 4 bases and 0 bases, in that order; junction bases with no gene match: 4. CDR3 in amino acids: CASSRTGDSGANVLTF. The CDR3 nucleotides read TGCGCCAGCAGCCGGACAGGTGACTCTGGGGCCAACGTCCTGACTTTC. The variable domain in full, with the rest retrieved from reference TRBV5-1 and TRBJ2-6, is KAGVTQTPRYLIKTRGQQVTLSCSPISGHRSVSWYQQTPGQGLQFLFEYFSETQRNKGNFPGRFSGRQFSNSRSEMNVSTLELGDSALYLCASSRTGDSGANVLTFGAGSRLTVL.